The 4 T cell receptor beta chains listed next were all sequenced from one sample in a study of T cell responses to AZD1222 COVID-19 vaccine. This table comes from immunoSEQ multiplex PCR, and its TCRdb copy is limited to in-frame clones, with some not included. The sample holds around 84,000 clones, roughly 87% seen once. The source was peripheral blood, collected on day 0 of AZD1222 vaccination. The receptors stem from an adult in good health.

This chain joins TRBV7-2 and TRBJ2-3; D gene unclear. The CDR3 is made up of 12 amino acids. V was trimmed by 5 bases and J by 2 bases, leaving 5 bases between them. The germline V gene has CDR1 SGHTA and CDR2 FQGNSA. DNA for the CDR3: TGTGCCAGCAGCACCGACACAGATACGCAGTATTTT. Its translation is CASSTDTDTQYF.

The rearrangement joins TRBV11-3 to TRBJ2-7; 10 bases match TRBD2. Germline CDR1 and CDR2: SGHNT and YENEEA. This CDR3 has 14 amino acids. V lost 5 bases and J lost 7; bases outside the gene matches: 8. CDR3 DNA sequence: TGTGCCAGCAGCGGGATAGCGGGAGGATCGGAGCAGTACTTC. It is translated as CASSGIAGGSEQYF.

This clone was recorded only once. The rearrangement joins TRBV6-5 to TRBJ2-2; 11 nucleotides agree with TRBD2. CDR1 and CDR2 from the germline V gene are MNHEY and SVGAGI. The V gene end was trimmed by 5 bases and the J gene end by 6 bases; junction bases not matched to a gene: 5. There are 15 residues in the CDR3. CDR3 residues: CASSSLAGGPGELFF. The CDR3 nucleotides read TGTGCCAGCAGTAGCCTAGCGGGAGGACCCGGGGAGCTGTTTTTT.

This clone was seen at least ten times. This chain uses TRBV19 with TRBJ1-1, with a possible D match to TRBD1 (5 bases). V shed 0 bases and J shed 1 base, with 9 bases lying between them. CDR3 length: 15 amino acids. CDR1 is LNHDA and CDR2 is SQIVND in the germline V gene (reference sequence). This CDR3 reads CASSIEKGRNTEAFF. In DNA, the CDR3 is TGTGCCAGTAGTATAGAAAAGGGGAGGAACACTGAAGCTTTCTTT.